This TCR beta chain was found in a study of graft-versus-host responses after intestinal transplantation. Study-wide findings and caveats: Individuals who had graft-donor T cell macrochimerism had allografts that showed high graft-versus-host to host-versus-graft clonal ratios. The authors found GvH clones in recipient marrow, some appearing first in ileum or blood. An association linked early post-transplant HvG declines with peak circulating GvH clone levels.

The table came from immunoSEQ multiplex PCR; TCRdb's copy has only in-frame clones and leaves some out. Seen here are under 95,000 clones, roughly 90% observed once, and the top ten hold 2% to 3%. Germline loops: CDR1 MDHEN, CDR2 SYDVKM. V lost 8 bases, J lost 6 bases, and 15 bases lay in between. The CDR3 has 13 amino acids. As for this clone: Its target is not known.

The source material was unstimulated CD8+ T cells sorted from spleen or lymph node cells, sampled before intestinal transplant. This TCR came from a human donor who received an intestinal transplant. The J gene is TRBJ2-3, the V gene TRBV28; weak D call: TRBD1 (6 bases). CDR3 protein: CASSSGVSDTQYF. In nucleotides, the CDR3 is TGTGCCAGCTCCTCAGGGGTAAGCGATACGCAGTATTTT.